Presented here are 26 T cell receptor beta chains from one specimen sequenced in a study of regulatory T cells in long-lasting Graves disease. Described time point: newly diagnosed GD, antithyroid drugs for less than 3 months. Researchers made the TCR library from RNA that was extracted from PBMCs. Arm-PCR with iRepertoire HTBI primers amplified the CDR3 regions for these TCR beta libraries. TCRdb re-analysed the multiplex PCR reads in MiXCR, keeping a single row per CDR3 protein. The sample carries about 210,000 distinct CDR3 sequences, approximately 19% recorded once. This sample also appeared in a second study, on T cells in Graves' hyperthyroidism and ophthalmopathy.

The sample was peripheral blood mononuclear cells (PBMCs), taken at new diagnosis, from a patient treated with antithyroid drugs. All receptors derive from a woman under 40 with Graves disease.

This chain uses TRBV12-3 or TRBV12-4 with TRBJ2-3, with D perhaps given as TRBD1 or TRBD2 (5 bases each). Deletions cut 4 bases from V and 2 bases from J, with 13 bases between. This CDR3 spans 15 amino acids. The CDR3 loop reads CASSYDGTVTDTQYF. The CDR3 DNA sequence: TGTGCCAGCAGTTACGACGGGACCGTCACAGATACGCAGTATTTT.

With regard to this clonotype: A junction end diverges from the germline sequence, so it may reflect a read error. The rearrangement uses TRBV5-1 and TRBJ1-3, with D maybe TRBD1 (5 bases). CDR1 SGHRS and CDR2 YFSETQ come from the germline V gene. The CDR3 extends over 17 amino acids. Here the CDR3 DNA reads TGCGCCAGCAGCTTGAGCGGGCAGGGAGAACTTGGAAACACCGTATATTTT. Residues: CASSLSGQGELGNTVYF.

This clonotype was counted ten times or more. The chain employs TRBV7-2 and TRBJ2-7; D gene uncertain. Trimming left V 1 base short and J 0 bases short, with 4 bases between. The CDR3 runs 13 residues. The germline gives CDR1 SGHTA, CDR2 FQGNSA. CDR3 nucleotides: TGTGCCAGCAGCTTAGGGATCTCCTACGAGCAGTACTTC. Protein: CASSLGISYEQYF.

This clonotype was seen only once. The rearrangement uses TRBV12-3 or TRBV12-4 and TRBJ2-3; 9 bases align to TRBD2. The CDR3 totals 16 residues. Trimming took 4 bases from V and 0 from J; bases not matched to a gene: 5. In DNA, the CDR3 is TGTGCCAGCAGTTATAGACTAGCGGCTAGCACAGATACGCAGTATTTT. Protein: CASSYRLAASTDTQYF.

This clonotype was counted a single time. The CDR3 reads CASSQTRAAKETQYF. CDR3 sequence (DNA): TGTGCCAGCAGTCAAACAAGGGCGGCGAAAGAGACCCAGTACTTC. V gene TRBV12-3 or TRBV12-4 combines with J gene TRBJ2-5; D uncertain. CDR3 length: 15 residues. The V end was cut by 5 bases, the J end by 3 bases, with 16 bases between.

The gene calls are TRBV2 and TRBJ2-3; D assignment may be TRBD1 or TRBD2 (6 bases each). The germline V gene has CDR1 SNHLY and CDR2 FYNNEI. This CDR3 is 16 amino acids long. The ends were cut back, 7 bases at V and 0 bases at J, with 17 bases in the middle. The CDR3 DNA sequence: TGTGCCAGCATGAGGAGGGGGACACCTAGCACAGATACGCAGTATTTT. This translates into CASMRRGTPSTDTQYF.

This clonotype was counted at least ten times. J is TRBJ2-6 and V is TRBV28; no definite D call. V lost 2 bases, J lost 1 base, and 9 bases lay in between. Germline V gene sequence: CDR1 MDHEN, CDR2 SYDVKM. CDR3 length: 16 amino acids. DNA of the CDR3: TGTGCCAGCAGTTTAAGGTTGCCTTCTGGGGCCAACGTCCTGACTTTC. Residues: CASSLRLPSGANVLTF.

This clonotype was picked up many times. The chain recombines TRBV20-1 with TRBJ2-7; TRBD2 might be the D (6 bases). The V gene's germline CDR1 is DFQATT and CDR2 SNEGSKA (reference sequence). V lost 0 bases and J lost 3, with 9 bases in between. The CDR3 has 13 residues. The CDR3 is CSARDGLNYEQYF. The CDR3 nucleotides read TGCAGTGCTAGAGACGGACTAAACTACGAGCAGTACTTC.

This clonotype was counted at least ten times. The chain recombines TRBV28 with TRBJ2-3, with D maybe TRBD2 (5 bases). The CDR3 covers 12 residues. The germline V and J ends were trimmed by 3 bases and 7 bases, with 8 bases remaining between them. From germline, CDR1 is MDHEN and CDR2 SYDVKM. Here the CDR3 reads CASSLRVNTQYF. The CDR3 DNA reads TGTGCCAGCAGTTTGAGGGTAAATACGCAGTATTTT.

The chain recombines TRBV6-2 or TRBV6-3 with TRBJ2-5, with 9 bases lining up with TRBD1. Germline CDR1 and CDR2: MNHEY and SVGEGT. With V trimmed by 5 bases and J by 1 base, 14 bases remained unmatched. This CDR3 region has 18 residues. Here the CDR3 reads CASSAPIRDRVVQETQYF. The CDR3 DNA reads as TGTGCCAGCAGTGCCCCTATCCGGGACAGGGTCGTCCAAGAGACCCAGTACTTC.

This clonotype has a count of ten or more. The chain combines TRBV4-1 with TRBJ1-2; 7 bases line up with TRBD1. The V segment lost 0 bases and the J segment 5 bases; nucleotides outside the gene matches: 3. CDR1 and CDR2 (germline): MGHRA, YSYEKL. The CDR3 totals 14 residues. CDR3 in DNA: TGCGCCAGCAGCCAAGATGCAGGGGGGTATGGCTACACCTTC. Its translation is CASSQDAGGYGYTF.

This clonotype was detected many times. The chain has TRBV2 and TRBJ1-4, with D unclear. The CDR3 is 14 amino acids. Trimming removed 4 bases at V and 6 bases at J, with 12 bases between. Germline values: CDR1 SNHLY, CDR2 FYNNEI. In DNA form, the CDR3 reads TGTGCCAGCAGTGGGAGAGTAGTAGATGAAAAACTGTTTTTT. This translates into CASSGRVVDEKLFF. The full variable domain, in which reference TRBV2 and TRBJ1-4 provide the parts outside the CDR3, is EPEVTQTPSHQVTQMGQEVILRCVPISNHLYFYWYRQILGQKVEFLVSFYNNEISEKSEIFDDQFSVERPDGSNFTLKIRSTKLEDSAMYFCASSGRVVDEKLFFGSGTQLSVL.

This clonotype was counted at least ten times. The chain employs TRBV15 and TRBJ2-6, with TRBD2 matching 7 bases. The V gene's germline CDR1 is LNHNV and CDR2 YYDKDF (reference sequence). CDR3 length equals 22 residues. J lost 0 bases, V lost 1 base, and 18 bases had no gene match. In DNA, the CDR3 is TGTGCCACCAGCAGAGCCCGACCCTCCGGGACTACCCACCACTCTGGGGCCAACGTCCTGACTTTC. Encoded protein: CATSRARPSGTTHHSGANVLTF.

This clonotype was recorded many times. This chain links TRBV19 with TRBJ1-1; D is unclear. Trimming took 3 bases from V and 1 from J, leaving 9 bases between them. Per germline, CDR1 LNHDA and CDR2 SQIVND (reference sequence). The CDR3 has 14 residues. CDR3 loop: CASSIAPANTEAFF. Here the CDR3 DNA reads TGTGCCAGTAGTATCGCCCCGGCGAACACTGAAGCTTTCTTT.

This clonotype appeared many times. The chain combines TRBV20-1 with TRBJ2-6; D uncertain. This CDR3 comprises 18 residues. Trimming removed 0 bases at V and 2 bases at J, with 17 bases between. Germline V gene data show CDR1 as DFQATT and CDR2 as SNEGSKA (reference sequence). The CDR3: CSARDPQRNLPGANVLTF. CDR3 in DNA: TGCAGTGCTAGAGATCCCCAGCGTAACCTGCCTGGGGCCAACGTCCTGACTTTC.

This clonotype was recorded at least ten times. The genes are TRBV6-5 and TRBJ1-2, with TRBD1 matching 7 bases. In germline, CDR1 is MNHEY, CDR2 SVGAGI. The CDR3 length is 13 residues. V lost 0 bases, J lost 8 bases, and 3 bases stayed unmatched. The CDR3 region has the DNA TGTGCCAGCAGTTACTCGACAGGGTGGGGCTACACCTTC. Its protein product is CASSYSTGWGYTF.

Regarding this clonotype: A far larger clone differs by one base, so this is likely a read error. The gene calls are TRBV2 and TRBJ2-3; 12 bases are a match to TRBD2. The tail of the sequence fits TRBJ2-7 better, so the J call may be wrong. CDR3 length: 14 amino acids. In germline, CDR1 is SNHLY, CDR2 FYNNEI. CDR3 sequence (DNA): TGTGCCAGCAGTGAACTAGCGGGGGGGAATGAGCAGTACTTC. Its translation: CASSELAGGNEQYF.

This clonotype was recorded a few times. This chain links TRBV12-3 or TRBV12-4 with TRBJ2-1, with 7 bases fitting TRBD1. Trimming took 6 bases from V and 4 from J; bases not matched to a gene: 12. The CDR3 spans 16 residues. This chain's CDR3 is CASSSAPGQSYNEQFF. The CDR3 DNA sequence: TGTGCCAGCAGCTCCGCCCCGGGACAGTCTTACAATGAGCAGTTCTTC.

This clonotype was seen at least ten times. The gene calls are TRBV6-5 and TRBJ2-3; TRBD1 matches 9 bases. Germline-derived CDR1 and CDR2 are MNHEY and SVGAGI. The CDR3 is 15 residues long. The V and J ends lost 1 base and 3 bases, in that order; junction bases with no gene match: 2. The chain's CDR3 is CASSYLGQGTDTQYF. Here the CDR3 DNA reads TGTGCCAGCAGTTACTTAGGACAGGGGACAGATACGCAGTATTTT.

The V gene is TRBV13, the J gene TRBJ2-2; D may be TRBD2 (6 bases). The CDR3 runs to 14 residues. Germline CDR1 and CDR2: PRHDT and FYEKMQ (reference sequence). The V end was cut by 3 bases, the J end by 3 bases, with 8 bases between. As DNA, the CDR3 is TGTGCCAGCAGCTTTCGCGGGGACACCGGGGAGCTGTTTTTT. Translation: CASSFRGDTGELFF.

There are many counts of this clonotype. This chain joins TRBV12-3 or TRBV12-4 and TRBJ2-7; maybe TRBD2 (6 bases). Trimming cost V 6 bases and J 3 bases, with 21 bases left between them. CDR3 size: 16 residues. In DNA, the CDR3 is TGTGCCAGCAGCCCCCCCGGTTGGAGGGCAGGCTACGAGCAGTACTTC. As protein: CASSPPGWRAGYEQYF.

This clonotype was picked up many times. V gene TRBV2 combines with J gene TRBJ1-2; D is ambiguous. V dropped 6 bases and J dropped 4 bases, with 21 bases sitting between them. The CDR3 sequence is 16 residues long. Germline-derived CDR1 and CDR2 are SNHLY and FYNNEI. The CDR3 sequence is CASRAALGPRVYGYTF. Here the CDR3 DNA reads TGTGCCAGCAGGGCGGCTCTAGGGCCGAGGGTCTATGGCTACACCTTC.

This clonotype came up a few times. Since a far larger clone is one base different, this is likely a read error. The V and J genes are TRBV6-1 and TRBJ2-1, with D maybe TRBD1 (6 bases). Germline V gene lookup returns CDR1 MNHNS and CDR2 SASEGT. Trimming shortened V by 6 bases and J by 10 bases, and 13 bases separated the two germline ends. CDR3 length equals 12 residues. The CDR3 nucleotides are TGTGCCAGCAGCGGACAGTCCTACGAGCAGTTCTTC. Translated: CASSGQSYEQFF.

This clonotype was counted at least ten times. The V call is TRBV6-1, the J call TRBJ2-7; 8 bases are a match to TRBD1. Losses at the gene ends were 5 bases for V and 4 bases for J; bases not matched to a gene: 10. CDR1 MNHNS and CDR2 SASEGT come from the germline V gene. The CDR3 is 15 residues long. CDR3: CASSTPGQAHYEQYF. The CDR3 DNA is TGTGCCAGCAGTACCCCGGGACAGGCCCATTACGAGCAGTACTTC.

CDR3 DNA sequence: TGTGCCAGCACCCCCCCGGGTGAAATGGGGGAGACCCAGTACTTC. Protein: CASTPPGEMGETQYF. The V and J genes are TRBV6-1 and TRBJ2-5; D remains ambiguous. Trimming stripped 7 bases from V and 5 bases from J, with 20 bases between. The germline V gene encodes CDR1 MNHNS and CDR2 SASEGT. This CDR3 is built from 15 residues.

The CDR3 is CASSYTPLVQETQYF. CDR3 sequence (DNA): TGTGCCAGCAGCTACACCCCTCTCGTTCAAGAGACCCAGTACTTC. The chain employs TRBV5-5 and TRBJ2-5; no definite D call. Germline assignment: CDR1 SGHKS and CDR2 YYEKEE (reference sequence). Trimming took off 3 bases at V and 2 bases at J, with 14 bases between the two ends. The CDR3 length is 15 residues.